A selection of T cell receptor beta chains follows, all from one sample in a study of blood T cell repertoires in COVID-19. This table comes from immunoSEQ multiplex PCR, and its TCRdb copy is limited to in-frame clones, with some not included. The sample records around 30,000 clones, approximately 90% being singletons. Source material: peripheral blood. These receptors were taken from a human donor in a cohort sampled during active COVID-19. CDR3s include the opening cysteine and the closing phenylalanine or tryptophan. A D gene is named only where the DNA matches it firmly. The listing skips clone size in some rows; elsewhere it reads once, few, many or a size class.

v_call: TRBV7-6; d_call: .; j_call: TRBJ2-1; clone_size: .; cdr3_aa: CASSLGGLSDEQFF; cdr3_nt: TGTGCCAGCAGCTTAGGGGGCCTTTCGGATGAGCAGTTCTTC
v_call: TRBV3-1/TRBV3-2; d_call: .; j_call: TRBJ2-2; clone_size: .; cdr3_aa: CASSQDLAGEPGELFF; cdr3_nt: TGTGCCAGCAGCCAAGATCTGGCAGGGGAACCCGGGGAGCTGTTTTTT
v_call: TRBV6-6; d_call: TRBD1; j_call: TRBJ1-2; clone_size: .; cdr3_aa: CASSPRGTGGDYGYTF; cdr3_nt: TGTGCCAGCAGTCCCCGCGGGACAGGGGGCGACTATGGCTACACCTTC
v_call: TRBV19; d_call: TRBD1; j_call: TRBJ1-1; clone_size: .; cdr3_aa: CASSTTGINTEAFF; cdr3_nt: TGTGCCAGTAGTACGACAGGGATAAACACTGAAGCTTTCTTT
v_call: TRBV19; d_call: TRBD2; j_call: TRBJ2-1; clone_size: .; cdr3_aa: CASSGGVRKQFF; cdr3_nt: TGTGCCAGTAGCGGGGGGGTGAGAAAGCAGTTCTTC
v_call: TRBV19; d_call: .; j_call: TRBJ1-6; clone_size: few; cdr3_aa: CASTQTVLANSPLHF; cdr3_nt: TGTGCCAGTACCCAAACAGTATTGGCTAATTCACCCCTCCACTTT
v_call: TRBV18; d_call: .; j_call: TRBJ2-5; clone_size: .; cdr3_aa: CASSPTGQETQYF; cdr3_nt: TGTGCCAGCTCACCGACTGGCCAAGAGACCCAGTACTTC
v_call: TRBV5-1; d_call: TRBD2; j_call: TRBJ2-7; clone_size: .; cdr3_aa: CASSRTGGLAESYEQYF; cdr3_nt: TGCGCCAGCAGCCGCACCGGGGGACTAGCGGAATCCTACGAGCAGTACTTC
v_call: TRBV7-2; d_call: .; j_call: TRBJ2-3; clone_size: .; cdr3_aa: CASSPPPTDTQYF; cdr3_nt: TGTGCCAGCAGCCCCCCTCCCACAGATACGCAGTATTTT
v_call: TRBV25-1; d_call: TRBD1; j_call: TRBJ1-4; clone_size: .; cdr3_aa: CASSEYRGNEKLFF; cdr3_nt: TGTGCCAGCAGTGAATACAGGGGGAATGAAAAACTGTTTTTT
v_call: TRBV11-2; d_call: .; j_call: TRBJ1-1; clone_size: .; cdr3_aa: CASSTGVTGNTEAFF; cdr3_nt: TGTGCCAGCAGCACGGGAGTAACGGGGAACACTGAAGCTTTCTTT
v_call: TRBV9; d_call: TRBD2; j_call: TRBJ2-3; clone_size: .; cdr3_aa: CASSFPLGGLAGGGNTDTQYF; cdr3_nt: TGTGCCAGCAGCTTCCCCCTGGGGGGGCTAGCGGGGGGGGGAAACACAGATACGCAGTATTTT
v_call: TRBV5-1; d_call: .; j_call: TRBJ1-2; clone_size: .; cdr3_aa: CASSMRGRESYGYTF; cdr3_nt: TGCGCCAGCAGCATGCGTGGGAGGGAAAGCTATGGCTACACCTTC
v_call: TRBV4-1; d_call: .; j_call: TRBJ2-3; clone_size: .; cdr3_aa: CASSQEARDSGTDTQYF; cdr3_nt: TGCGCCAGCAGCCAAGAGGCACGGGACTCTGGCACAGATACGCAGTATTTT
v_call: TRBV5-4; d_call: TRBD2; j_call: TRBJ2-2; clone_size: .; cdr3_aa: CASRGAPLAGVSTGELFF; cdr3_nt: TGTGCCAGCAGGGGGGCCCCCCTAGCGGGGGTCTCCACCGGGGAGCTGTTTTTT
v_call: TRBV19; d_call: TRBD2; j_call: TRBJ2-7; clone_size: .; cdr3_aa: CASSIEAGGGYEQYF; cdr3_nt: TGTGCCAGTAGTATAGAAGCGGGGGGCGGCTACGAGCAGTACTTC
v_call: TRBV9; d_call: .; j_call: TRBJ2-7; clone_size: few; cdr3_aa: CASSVVSDTYEQYF; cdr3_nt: TGTGCCAGCAGCGTAGTGTCAGACACCTACGAGCAGTACTTC
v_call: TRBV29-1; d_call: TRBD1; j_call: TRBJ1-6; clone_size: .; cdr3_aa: CSAKTGVNSPLHF; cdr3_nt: TGCAGCGCTAAGACAGGGGTAAATTCACCCCTCCACTTT
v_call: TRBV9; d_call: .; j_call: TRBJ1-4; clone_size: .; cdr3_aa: CASSVSGGEGEKLFF; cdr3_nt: TGTGCCAGCAGCGTATCTGGAGGGGAGGGTGAAAAACTGTTTTTT
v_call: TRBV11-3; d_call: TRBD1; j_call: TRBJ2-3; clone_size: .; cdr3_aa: CASSSPGTGGIFGTDTQYF; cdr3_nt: TGTGCCAGCAGCTCCCCCGGGACAGGGGGCATTTTTGGCACAGATACGCAGTATTTT
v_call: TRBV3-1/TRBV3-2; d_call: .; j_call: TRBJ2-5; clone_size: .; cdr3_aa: CASSHNSGGLETQYF; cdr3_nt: TGTGCCAGCAGCCACAATTCGGGGGGCTTGGAGACCCAGTACTTC
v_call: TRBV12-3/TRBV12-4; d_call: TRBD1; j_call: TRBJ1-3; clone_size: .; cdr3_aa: CASNSGGWAIYF; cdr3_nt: TGTGCCAGCAATTCAGGGGGCTGGGCCATATATTTT
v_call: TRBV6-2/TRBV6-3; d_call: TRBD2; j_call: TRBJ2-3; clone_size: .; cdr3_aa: CASSWTSLSYTQYF; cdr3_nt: TGTGCCAGCAGTTGGACTAGCCTCTCATATACGCAGTATTTT
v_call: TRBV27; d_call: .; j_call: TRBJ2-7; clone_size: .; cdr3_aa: CASSKRTAPYEQYF; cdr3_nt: TGTGCCAGCAGTAAGAGGACAGCCCCCTACGAGCAGTACTTC
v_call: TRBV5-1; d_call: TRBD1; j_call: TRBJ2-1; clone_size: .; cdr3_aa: CASSPTGTATYNEQFF; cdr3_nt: TGCGCCAGCAGCCCAACCGGGACAGCAACCTACAATGAGCAGTTCTTC
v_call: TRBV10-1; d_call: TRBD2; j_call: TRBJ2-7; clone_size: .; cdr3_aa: CASSGVSGGRFYEQYF; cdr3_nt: TGCGCCAGCAGTGGTGTCAGCGGGGGACGATTCTACGAGCAGTACTTC
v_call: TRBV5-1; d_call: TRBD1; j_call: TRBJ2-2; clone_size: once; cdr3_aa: CASSETDRGANTGELFF; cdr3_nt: TGCGCCAGCAGCGAGACCGACAGGGGGGCGAACACCGGGGAGCTGTTTTTT
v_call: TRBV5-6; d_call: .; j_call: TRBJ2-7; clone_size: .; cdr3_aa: CASSGGAGVHHEQYF; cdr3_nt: TGTGCCAGCAGCGGGGGGGCAGGGGTCCACCACGAGCAGTACTTC
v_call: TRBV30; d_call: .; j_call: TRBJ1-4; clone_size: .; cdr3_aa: CAWSAGRGTNEKLFF; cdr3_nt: TGTGCCTGGAGCGCCGGCCGGGGAACTAATGAAAAACTGTTTTTT
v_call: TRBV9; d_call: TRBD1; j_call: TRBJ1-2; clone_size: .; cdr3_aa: CASSSTWTGGNYGYTF; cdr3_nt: TGTGCCAGCAGCTCCACCTGGACAGGCGGGAACTATGGCTACACCTTC
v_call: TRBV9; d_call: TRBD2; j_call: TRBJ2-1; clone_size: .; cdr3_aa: CASSVGLAGGPSYNEQFF; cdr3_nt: TGTGCCAGCAGCGTAGGACTAGCGGGGGGACCTTCCTACAATGAGCAGTTCTTC
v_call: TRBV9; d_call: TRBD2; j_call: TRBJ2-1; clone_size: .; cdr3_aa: CASSVVGRGGVNEQFF; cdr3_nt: TGTGCCAGCAGCGTAGTCGGACGGGGGGGCGTCAATGAGCAGTTCTTC
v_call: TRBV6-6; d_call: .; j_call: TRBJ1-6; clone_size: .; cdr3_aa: CASAQGNNSPLHF; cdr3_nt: TGTGCCAGCGCCCAGGGGAATAATTCACCCCTCCACTTT
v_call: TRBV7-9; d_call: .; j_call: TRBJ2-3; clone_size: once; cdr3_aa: CASSLVQSTDTQYF; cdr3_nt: TGTGCCAGCAGCTTAGTCCAGAGCACAGATACGCAGTATTTT
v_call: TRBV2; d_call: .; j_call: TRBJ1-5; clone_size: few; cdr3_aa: CASSKTGWGNQPQHF; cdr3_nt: TGTGCCAGCAGTAAAACAGGGTGGGGCAATCAGCCCCAGCATTTT
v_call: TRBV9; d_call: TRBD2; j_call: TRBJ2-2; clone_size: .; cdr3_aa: CASSPLAGGPGELFF; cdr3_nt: TGTGCCAGCAGCCCCCTTGCGGGGGGGCCCGGGGAGCTGTTTTTT
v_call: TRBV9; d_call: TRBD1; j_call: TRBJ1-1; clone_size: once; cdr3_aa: CASSDPSYSVTGQGFTEAFF; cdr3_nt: TGTGCCAGCAGCGATCCTAGCTATTCGGTCACGGGACAGGGTTTTACTGAAGCTTTCTTT
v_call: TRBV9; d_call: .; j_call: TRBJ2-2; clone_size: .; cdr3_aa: CASSVVGEELFF; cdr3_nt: TGTGCCAGCAGCGTAGTTGGAGAGGAGCTGTTTTTT
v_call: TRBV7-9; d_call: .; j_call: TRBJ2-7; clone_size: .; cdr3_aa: CASSSTGSGEQYF; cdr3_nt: TGTGCCAGCAGCTCTACCGGGTCTGGCGAGCAGTACTTC
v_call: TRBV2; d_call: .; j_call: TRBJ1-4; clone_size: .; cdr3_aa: CASSPLAGATNEKLFF; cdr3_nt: TGTGCCAGCAGTCCCCTCGCCGGGGCAACTAATGAAAAACTGTTTTTT
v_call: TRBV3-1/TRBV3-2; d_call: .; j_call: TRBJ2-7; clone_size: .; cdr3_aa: CASGRGTDSSYEQYF; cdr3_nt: TGTGCCAGCGGCCGAGGTACCGATAGCTCGTACGAGCAGTACTTC
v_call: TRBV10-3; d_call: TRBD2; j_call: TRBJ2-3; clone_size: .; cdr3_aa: CALSLAGSTDTQYF; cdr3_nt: TGTGCCCTAAGCCTAGCGGGGAGCACAGATACGCAGTATTTT
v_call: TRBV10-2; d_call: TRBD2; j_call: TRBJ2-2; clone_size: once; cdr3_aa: CASSQAGAANTGELFF; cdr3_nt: TGCGCCAGCAGCCAAGCGGGGGCCGCGAACACCGGGGAGCTGTTTTTT
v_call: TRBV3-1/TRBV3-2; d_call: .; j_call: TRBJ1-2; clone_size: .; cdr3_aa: CASSQVSGNYGYTF; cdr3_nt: TGTGCCAGCAGCCAAGTGTCCGGGAACTATGGCTACACCTTC
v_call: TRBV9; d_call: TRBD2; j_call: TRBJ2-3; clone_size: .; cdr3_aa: CASSPRSGEGPDTQYF; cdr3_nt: TGTGCCAGCAGCCCCCGTAGCGGGGAAGGCCCAGATACGCAGTATTTT
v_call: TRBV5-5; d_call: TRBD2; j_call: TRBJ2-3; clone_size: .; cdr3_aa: CASSSSGGVADTQYF; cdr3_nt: TGTGCCAGCAGTTCTAGCGGGGGGGTGGCAGATACGCAGTATTTT
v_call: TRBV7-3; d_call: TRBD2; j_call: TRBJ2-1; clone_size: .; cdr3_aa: CASSLMPGGGADEQFF; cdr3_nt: TGTGCCAGCAGCTTAATGCCCGGCGGGGGGGCAGATGAGCAGTTCTTC
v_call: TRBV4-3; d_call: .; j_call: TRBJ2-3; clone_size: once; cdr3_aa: CASSAGEGTDTQYF; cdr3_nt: TGCGCCAGCAGTGCAGGGGAGGGGACAGATACGCAGTATTTT
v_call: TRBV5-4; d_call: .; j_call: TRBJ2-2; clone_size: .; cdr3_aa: CASSLVGGGELFF; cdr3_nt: TGTGCCAGCAGCTTGGTGGGGGGCGGGGAGCTGTTTTTT
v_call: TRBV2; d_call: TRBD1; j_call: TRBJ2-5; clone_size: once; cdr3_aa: CASSEEGTGLETQYF; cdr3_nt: TGTGCCAGCAGTGAAGAGGGGACAGGGTTGGAGACCCAGTACTTC
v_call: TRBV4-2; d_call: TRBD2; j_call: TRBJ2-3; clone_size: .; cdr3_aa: CASSPGTSGGRVPDTQYF; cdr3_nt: TGTGCCAGCAGCCCAGGGACTAGCGGGGGGAGGGTCCCAGATACGCAGTATTTT
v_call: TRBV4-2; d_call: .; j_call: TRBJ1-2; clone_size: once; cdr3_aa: CASSQAPGHEAFNYGYTF; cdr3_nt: TGTGCCAGCAGCCAGGCCCCGGGACATGAAGCATTTAACTATGGCTACACCTTC
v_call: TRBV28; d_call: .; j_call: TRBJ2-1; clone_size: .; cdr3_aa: CASTTISYNEQFF; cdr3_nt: TGTGCCAGCACCACTATCTCCTACAATGAGCAGTTCTTC
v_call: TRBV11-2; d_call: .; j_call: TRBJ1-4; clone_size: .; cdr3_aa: CASSLVQGLTNEKLFF; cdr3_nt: TGTGCCAGCAGCTTAGTTCAGGGTTTAACTAATGAAAAACTGTTTTTT